This entry features one T cell receptor beta chain sequence. The target antigen is unknown. These data originate in a study of T cell repertoires in cytomegalovirus infection. Background on the study: HLA-B-restricted CMV epitopes that are well studied were used alongside recently identified HLA-C-restricted ones. It was the public TCR beta signatures that indicated both CMV infection and matching HLA type. Study-level results: Ex vivo responses were dominated by HLA-C-restricted CMV-specific TCR beta clonotypes. Totalled public TCR beta family frequency picked out people who carried CMV plus the relevant HLA.

TCRdb fed the reads into MiXCR, producing one record per CDR3 protein. Among about 100,000 distinct CDR3 sequences listed, roughly 40% were seen once. CDR1 and CDR2 from the germline V gene are MNHEY and SVGEGT. J gave up 4 bases and V 2 bases, and 4 bases lay outside the gene matches. CDR3 length equals 16 residues. The chain joins TRBV6-2 or TRBV6-3 to TRBJ2-3, with 12 positions matching TRBD2. The source was CD8+ T cells from cultured PBMCs, collected from culture after CMV antigen stimulation. This receptor was obtained from a human donor in good health (CMV status not recorded). Some clones in this sample may be carry-over from other donors' samples. The CDR3 here is CASSYRPSGGADTQYF. CDR3 nucleotides: TGTGCCAGCAGTTACAGACCTAGCGGGGGGGCAGATACGCAGTATTTT.